This TCR beta chain was recovered during a study of blood T cell repertoires in COVID-19. Background on the study: COVID-19 samples from acute and convalescent phases originated in the United States, Italy and Spain. The analysed material was cDNA or gDNA that came from T cells, B-cell-depleted T cells, or PBMCs.

The germline CDR1 and CDR2 sequences are SGHDT and YYEEEE. The V end was cut by 0 bases, the J end by 6 bases, with 9 bases between. This CDR3 region has 13 residues. Using immunoSEQ multiplex PCR, the repertoire was profiled, and TCRdb retains in-frame clones only, with some absent. This table holds about 250,000 clones, approximately 85% found once. The V gene is TRBV5-6, the J gene TRBJ1-1; D unclear. The specimen sequenced was PBMCs or T cells enriched from blood (not recorded which). The TCR originated in a woman aged 45-60 years with acute COVID-19. CDR3 nucleotides: TGTGCCAGCAGCTTGGGGTTTAGTCCTGAAGCTTTCTTT. Its translation is CASSLGFSPEAFF.